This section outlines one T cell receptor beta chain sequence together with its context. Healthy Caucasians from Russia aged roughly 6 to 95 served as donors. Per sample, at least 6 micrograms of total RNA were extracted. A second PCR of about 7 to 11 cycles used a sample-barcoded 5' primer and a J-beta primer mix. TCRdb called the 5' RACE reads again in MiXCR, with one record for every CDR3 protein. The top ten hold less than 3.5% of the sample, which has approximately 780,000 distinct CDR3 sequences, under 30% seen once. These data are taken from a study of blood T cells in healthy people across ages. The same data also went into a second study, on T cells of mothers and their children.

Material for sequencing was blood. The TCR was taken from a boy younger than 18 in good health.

CDR3 sequence reads: CASSQLAGSGNEQFF. CDR3 sequence (DNA): TGTGCCAGCAGCCAACTAGCGGGTTCAGGAAATGAGCAGTTCTTC. J is TRBJ2-5 and V is TRBV5-4; 9 bases fit TRBD2. Gene TRBJ2-1 matches the end of the DNA better, so the J call may be wrong. The germline V gene has CDR1 SGHNT and CDR2 YYREEE (reference sequence). This CDR3 is 15 amino acids long.